A single sample is the source of the 29 T cell receptor beta chains below, sequenced in a study of Ad26.COV2.S vaccination and SARS-CoV-2 variants. Sample treatment: 15 to 20 received Ad26.COV2.S at low or high dose, single or two shots; roughly five received placebo; per-sample allocation not given. Day 63 after the first injection of vaccine or placebo was the sampling time. Using immunoSEQ multiplex PCR, the repertoire was profiled, and TCRdb retains in-frame clones only, with some absent. Of some 400,000 clones detected, around 89% appear once; the ten largest clones hold 1.5% to 2%. This specimen was peripheral blood, taken in a trial of Ad26.COV2.S vaccine versus placebo. Receptors were obtained from a person aged 18-60 years who received the Ad26.COV2.S COVID-19 vaccine or a placebo.

This sequence joins TRBV27 and TRBJ1-5, with D possibly TRBD1 on 6 matching bases. Deletions cut 5 bases from V and 7 bases from J, with 9 bases between. Germline CDR1 is MNHEY and CDR2 is SMNVEV (reference sequence). There are 12 residues in the CDR3. The CDR3 sequence is CASSIQGQPQHF. The CDR3, as DNA: TGTGCCAGCAGTATACAGGGCCAGCCCCAGCATTTT.

The V gene is TRBV5-1, the J gene TRBJ2-5, with 12 bases matching TRBD1. Germline V gene sequence: CDR1 SGHRS, CDR2 YFSETQ. Trimming at V came to 2 bases and at J to 4 bases, leaving 3 bases not matched to a gene. The CDR3 totals 15 residues. CDR3 amino acids: CASSFGTGGRETQYF. The CDR3 DNA follows: TGCGCCAGCAGCTTCGGGACAGGGGGCCGAGAGACCCAGTACTTC.

The CDR3 is CASSQASLAGGDEQYF. The CDR3 DNA follows: TGTGCCAGCAGCCAAGCCTCACTAGCGGGTGGGGACGAGCAGTACTTC. This chain links TRBV4-2 with TRBJ2-7; 9 nucleotides match TRBD2. CDR3 size: 16 residues. Trimming cost V 1 base and J 5 bases; bases outside gene matches: 9. Germline V lookup: CDR1 LGHNA, CDR2 YNFKEQ.

The rearrangement joins TRBV11-3 to TRBJ1-1; D is ambiguous. This CDR3 has 12 amino acids. V was shortened by 3 bases and J by 7 bases, with 9 bases between the two germline ends. From germline, CDR1 is SGHNT and CDR2 YENEEA. DNA of the CDR3: TGTGCCAGCAGCTTGAGAGGCTATGAAGCTTTCTTT. The encoded protein is CASSLRGYEAFF.

The J gene is TRBJ2-5, the V gene TRBV5-1, with D possibly TRBD2 on 6 matching bases. Germline values: CDR1 SGHRS, CDR2 YFSETQ. Trimming took off 2 bases at V and 2 bases at J, with 10 bases between the two ends. This CDR3 comprises 14 residues. The DNA for the CDR3 is TGCGCCAGCAGCTTTGGTGGAGGGCAAGAGACCCAGTACTTC. Amino acids: CASSFGGGQETQYF.

The chain is built from TRBV14 and TRBJ2-4, with TRBD2 matching 10 bases. The length of the CDR3 is 20 residues. The germline V gene has CDR1 SGHDN and CDR2 FVKESK. The V gene end was trimmed by 4 bases and the J gene end by 1 base; junction bases not matched to a gene: 16. CDR3 loop: CASSPPTGTSAPWAKNIQYF. CDR3 DNA sequence: TGTGCCAGCAGCCCCCCGACCGGGACTAGCGCGCCATGGGCCAAAAACATTCAGTACTTC.

This rearrangement joins TRBV27 to TRBJ1-1; TRBD1 matches at 7 bases. The CDR3 spans 14 residues. The germline gives CDR1 MNHEY, CDR2 SMNVEV (reference sequence). With V trimmed by 6 bases and J by 0 bases, 4 bases remained unmatched. The CDR3 DNA is TGTGCCAGCAGATTGGGACAGATGAACACTGAAGCTTTCTTT. It is translated as CASRLGQMNTEAFF.

This clone was recorded once. V gene TRBV10-1 combines with J gene TRBJ2-7; TRBD1 might be the D (6 bases). CDR3 length equals 14 residues. Germline-derived CDR1 and CDR2 are WNHNN and SYGVQD (reference sequence). The V end was cut by 6 bases, the J end by 5 bases, with 17 bases between. This CDR3 is CASSPLTGPHEQYF. DNA of the CDR3: TGCGCCAGCAGCCCTCTAACAGGGCCCCACGAGCAGTACTTC.

The chain is built from TRBV28 and TRBJ2-3; 7 bases map to TRBD2. CDR3 length equals 13 residues. V dropped 8 bases and J dropped 1; count of bases not matched to a gene: 3. The V gene's germline CDR1 is MDHEN and CDR2 SYDVKM. CDR3 protein: CASRGSGTDTQYF. The CDR3 region has the DNA TGTGCCAGCCGCGGGAGCGGCACAGATACGCAGTATTTT.

The gene calls are TRBV7-9 and TRBJ1-2; no firm D call. V gave up 1 base and J gave up 8 bases, with 14 bases separating them. The CDR3 sequence is 14 residues long. Germline V CDR1 and CDR2: SEHNR, FQNEAQ (reference sequence). DNA of the CDR3: TGTGCCAGCAGCTTAGAAAGCCTTGCGGGCGGCTACACCTTC. This translates into CASSLESLAGGYTF.

Here the CDR3 reads CASSQDYTAMNTEAFF. In DNA form, the CDR3 reads TGCGCCAGCAGCCAAGATTATACGGCCATGAACACTGAAGCTTTCTTT. The chain carries TRBV4-1 and TRBJ1-1; no clear D gene. The CDR3 length is 16 residues. Germline V CDR1 and CDR2: MGHRA, YSYEKL. Trimming left V 0 bases short and J 0 bases short, with 11 bases between.

V is TRBV11-2 and J is TRBJ1-2; D unresolved. Per the germline V gene, CDR1 is SGHAT and CDR2 is FQNNGV. This CDR3 spans 15 amino acids. Trimming took 3 bases from V and 5 from J, leaving 16 bases between them. The CDR3 DNA reads TGTGCCAGCAGCTTCCACCGGGTCAACATTTATGGCTACACCTTC. It codes for CASSFHRVNIYGYTF.

CDR3 residues: CASIGPRSYNEQFF. In DNA form, the CDR3 reads TGTGCCAGTATTGGACCCCGCTCCTACAATGAGCAGTTCTTC. The J gene is TRBJ2-1, the V gene TRBV2, with D hard to call. Germline loops: CDR1 SNHLY, CDR2 FYNNEI. V dropped 9 bases and J dropped 0 bases, with 12 bases sitting between them. This CDR3 has 14 residues.

The chain joins TRBV11-2 to TRBJ2-7; D may correspond to TRBD1 or TRBD2 (5 bases each). The V and J ends lost 5 bases and 5 bases respectively, with 22 bases between them. Germline V gene data show CDR1 as SGHAT and CDR2 as FQNNGV. The CDR3 totals 16 residues. CDR3 in amino acids: CASSGGFRAGSDEQYF. CDR3 sequence (DNA): TGTGCCAGCAGCGGGGGATTCAGGGCGGGTAGCGACGAGCAGTACTTC.

The rearrangement joins TRBV11-3 to TRBJ2-3, with 7 nucleotides matching TRBD1. Germline values: CDR1 SGHNT, CDR2 YENEEA. Germline trimming cut 1 base from V and 3 bases from J; bases unmatched to any gene: 4. This CDR3 has 15 residues. CDR3 nucleotide sequence: TGTGCCAGCAGCTTAGGGGACAGTGGGACAGATACGCAGTATTTT. Its protein is CASSLGDSGTDTQYF.

This sequence joins TRBV3-1 (or the pseudogene TRBV3-2) and TRBJ2-5; 9 bases agree with TRBD2. The ends lost 3 bases at V and 2 bases at J; junction bases unmatched: 4. The CDR3 loop spans 15 amino acids. Germline loops: CDR1 LGHDT, CDR2 YNNKEL (reference sequence). DNA of the CDR3: TGTGCCAGCAGCCAGGGGAGCGGGAGGCAAGAGACCCAGTACTTC. Amino acids: CASSQGSGRQETQYF.

The gene calls are TRBV9 and TRBJ2-7; 10 positions agree with TRBD1. CDR3 length equals 16 residues. V gave up 4 bases and J gave up 0 bases; unmatched junction bases: 7. Germline CDR1 and CDR2: SGDLS and YYNGEE. DNA for the CDR3: TGTGCCAGCAGCACCGGACAGGGGGTACCCTCCTACGAGCAGTACTTC. Its protein is CASSTGQGVPSYEQYF.

CDR3: CASSIGQGPSYEQYF. The DNA for the CDR3 is TGTGCCAGTAGTATCGGACAGGGGCCATCCTACGAGCAGTACTTC. This sequence joins TRBV19 and TRBJ2-7; 9 nucleotides align to TRBD1. The CDR3 loop spans 15 amino acids. V was pared by 3 bases and J by 1 base, with 4 bases of the junction left unmatched. Germline-derived CDR1 and CDR2 are LNHDA and SQIVND (reference sequence). The variable domain in full, with the rest retrieved from reference TRBV19 and TRBJ2-7, is DGGITQSPKYLFRKEGQNVTLSCEQNLNHDAMYWYRQDPGQGLRLIYYSQIVNDFQKGDIAEGYSVSREKKESFPLTVTSAQKNPTAFYLCASSIGQGPSYEQYFGPGTRLTVT.

About this clone itself: The sample holds other DNA sequences that translate to the same CDR3. The CDR3: CASSQGGELFF. The DNA for the CDR3 is TGTGCCAGCAGCCAAGGAGGGGAGCTGTTTTTT. The rearrangement links TRBV3-1 (or the pseudogene TRBV3-2) to TRBJ2-2; D call uncertain. Germline CDR1 LGHDT, CDR2 YNNKEL (reference sequence). The CDR3 sequence is 11 residues long. Deletions cut 1 base from V and 8 bases from J, with 2 bases between.

V gene TRBV7-9 combines with J gene TRBJ2-7; D unclear. Trimming took off 6 bases at V and 4 bases at J, with 19 bases between the two ends. Per the germline V gene, CDR1 is SEHNR and CDR2 is FQNEAQ (reference sequence). This CDR3 spans 15 amino acids. The CDR3: CASRPTGPLGYEQYF. CDR3 bases: TGTGCCAGCAGGCCAACCGGGCCCCTAGGGTACGAGCAGTACTTC.

The chain couples TRBV7-7 to TRBJ2-7; 12 nucleotides align to TRBD2. Germline V gives CDR1 SSHAT, CDR2 FNYEAQ (reference sequence). The CDR3 loop spans 15 amino acids. J gave up 7 bases and V 3 bases, and 7 bases lay outside the gene matches. The CDR3 here is CASSFPPGLAGEQYF. CDR3 nucleotide sequence: TGTGCCAGCAGCTTTCCCCCTGGACTAGCGGGAGAGCAGTACTTC.

V is TRBV7-2 and J is TRBJ2-3; D not certain. This CDR3 has 14 amino acids. V was trimmed by 5 bases and J by 2 bases, leaving 11 bases between them. Per the germline V gene, CDR1 is SGHTA and CDR2 is FQGNSA. CDR3 residues: CASSPSVDTDTQYF. The CDR3 nucleotides read TGTGCCAGCAGCCCATCGGTGGACACAGATACGCAGTATTTT.

The chain joins TRBV18 to TRBJ1-2, with a tentative D call TRBD1 (5 bases). The CDR3 is made up of 16 amino acids. CDR1 KGHSH and CDR2 LQKENI come from the germline V gene. Trimming left V 2 bases short and J 6 bases short, with 19 bases between. DNA of the CDR3: TGTGCCAGCTCACCAGGCCGGGACTATGGGCTTGATGGCTACACCTTC. This gives the protein CASSPGRDYGLDGYTF.

The rearrangement links TRBV7-2 to TRBJ1-2, with 7 bases matching TRBD1. V was clipped by 7 bases and J by 2 bases; unmatched bases: 4. The germline V gene encodes CDR1 SGHTA and CDR2 FQGNSA. This CDR3 comprises 13 residues. CDR3 region: CASTPTGNYGYTF. DNA of the CDR3: TGTGCCAGCACCCCGACAGGGAACTATGGCTACACCTTC.

The genes are TRBV30 and TRBJ2-7; 10 bases map to TRBD2. This CDR3 spans 15 amino acids. Looked up from germline, CDR1 is GTSNPN and CDR2 is SVGIG (reference sequence). V was pared by 2 bases and J by 4 bases, with 8 bases of the junction left unmatched. CDR3 protein: CAWSQGASGSYEQYF. The CDR3 coding sequence is TGTGCCTGGAGTCAGGGGGCTAGCGGGAGTTACGAGCAGTACTTC.

The V call is TRBV6-5, the J call TRBJ2-7; 10 positions match TRBD1. With V trimmed by 6 bases and J by 5 bases, 7 bases remained unmatched. The CDR3 is 14 residues long. In germline, CDR1 is MNHEY, CDR2 SVGAGI. The DNA for the CDR3 is TGTGCCAGCAGGTCCCGGGACAGGGGTGACGAGCAGTACTTC. This encodes CASRSRDRGDEQYF.

J is TRBJ2-7 and V is TRBV18, with 8 nucleotides matching TRBD2. CDR1 and CDR2 from the germline V gene are KGHSH and LQKENI. The CDR3 spans 15 residues. V shed 3 bases, J shed 5 bases, and the junction held 9 bases outside the gene matches. The CDR3 coding sequence is TGTGCCAGCTCACCCTTAGCGGGGAGAGTCGACGAGCAGTACTTC. It is translated as CASSPLAGRVDEQYF.

This clone was recorded once. This chain uses TRBV4-1 with TRBJ1-2, with TRBD1 as a possible D gene (5 bases). CDR3 length equals 16 residues. With 0 bases removed from V and 5 bases from J, the gap between germline ends came to 16 bases. The germline gives CDR1 MGHRA, CDR2 YSYEKL. The DNA for the CDR3 is TGCGCCAGCAGCCAAGACCCAGGGTTGGGGAGGTATGGCTACACCTTC. Translation: CASSQDPGLGRYGYTF.

The rearrangement joins TRBV29-1 to TRBJ2-7; 8 bases line up with TRBD1. Germline lookup yields CDR1 SQVTM and CDR2 ANQGSEA. V lost 3 bases, J lost 7 bases, and 8 bases stayed unmatched. The CDR3 runs 13 residues. The CDR3 loop is CSVERQGLGEQYF. CDR3 DNA: TGCAGCGTTGAGAGACAGGGGCTGGGGGAGCAGTACTTC.